This TCR beta chain derives from a study of blood T cell repertoires in COVID-19. As for the study in general: PBMCs, B-cell-depleted T cells, or T cells provided the cDNA or gDNA that made up the material.

Assay used: immunoSEQ multiplex PCR; TCRdb lists only in-frame clones, some missing. This table has 75,000 to 80,000 clones, about 88% appearing once. This TCR derives from a human donor in a cohort sampled during active COVID-19. Sequences were obtained from peripheral blood.

The CDR3 bases are TGCGCCAGCAGACATCAACAGGGAGGGGTTTGGTCTGGGGCCAACGTCCTGACTTTC. Encoded protein: CASRHQQGGVWSGANVLTF. V usage is TRBV5-1 and J usage is TRBJ2-6, with D maybe TRBD2 (7 bases). The CDR3 runs 19 residues. In germline, CDR1 is SGHRS, CDR2 YFSETQ. The V end lost 5 bases, the J end lost 1 base, and 22 bases lay between the germline ends.